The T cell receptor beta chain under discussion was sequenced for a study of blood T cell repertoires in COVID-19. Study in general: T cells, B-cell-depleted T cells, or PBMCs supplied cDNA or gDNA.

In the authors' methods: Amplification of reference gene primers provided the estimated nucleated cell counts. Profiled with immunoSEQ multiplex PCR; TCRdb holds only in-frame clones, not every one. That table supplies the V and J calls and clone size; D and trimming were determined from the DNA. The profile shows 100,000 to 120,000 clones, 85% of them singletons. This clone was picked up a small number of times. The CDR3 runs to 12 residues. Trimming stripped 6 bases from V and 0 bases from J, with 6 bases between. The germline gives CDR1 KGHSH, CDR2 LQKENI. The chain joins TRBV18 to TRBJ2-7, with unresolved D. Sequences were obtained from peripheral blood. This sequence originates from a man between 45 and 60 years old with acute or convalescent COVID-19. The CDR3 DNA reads TGTGCCAGCTCCCCTAGCTCCTACGAGCAGTACTTC. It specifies CASSPSSYEQYF.